This record looks at one T cell receptor beta chain sequence and its context. Antigen unknown. Isolated RNA was reverse transcribed into cDNA used as the sequencing template. The protocol was immunoSEQ multiplex PCR, while the TCRdb copy is restricted to in-frame clones and leaves out a portion. The profile shows about 190,000 clones, about three fifths of them singletons. V gave up 3 bases and J gave up 6 bases, with 8 bases separating them. Looked up from germline, CDR1 is SGHTA and CDR2 is FQGNSA. This CDR3 spans 12 amino acids. This specimen belongs to a study of CD8+ T cells in alopecia areata. Study summary: For the treated group, dosing was oral tofacitinib at 5 to 10 mg twice daily.

Whole-study findings and limits: In blood and scalp, many expanded lesional clones persisted during tofacitinib.

Treatment indicated: oral pan-JAK inhibitor, 5-10 mg twice daily. Peripheral blood and lesional scalp punch biopsies came from alopecia areata patients. The receptor comes from a human donor with alopecia areata. The material was CD4+ T cells sorted from blood, obtained at week 4, from a patient treated with tofacitinib. The rearrangement links TRBV7-2 to TRBJ1-2; D not resolved. The chain's CDR3 is CASSLVVNGYTF. CDR3 nucleotides: TGTGCCAGCAGCTTGGTTGTTAATGGCTACACCTTC.